A selection of T cell receptor beta chains follows, all from one sample in a study of long-term antiretroviral therapy in people with HIV. The method was immunoSEQ multiplex PCR; TCRdb's version includes in-frame clones alone and lacks a portion of them. The repertoire holds some 34,000 clones, with about 95% as singletons. Here the sequenced sample was unsorted PBMCs, taken roughly 6.4 years after starting antiretroviral therapy. Receptors originate from a man aged 25-40 years with HIV. CDR3s include the opening cysteine and the closing phenylalanine or tryptophan. The order of the fields is D gene, J gene, CDR3 length, V gene, clone size, CDR3 protein, CDR3 DNA. The D gene is left open where the match is weak. Clone size is not always given. Where it is, it says once, few, many or a class for expanded clones.

d_gene: NA; j_gene: TRBJ1-1; len: 16; v_gene: TRBV15; abundance: NA; CDR3aa: CATSRDPTTGNTEAFF; CDR3nt: TGTGCCACCAGCAGAGATCCCACCACGGGAAACACTGAAGCTTTCTTT
d_gene: NA; j_gene: TRBJ1-3; len: 18; v_gene: TRBV4-2; abundance: NA; CDR3aa: CASSQDPHGREGGNTIYF; CDR3nt: TGTGCCAGCAGCCAAGATCCCCACGGGAGGGAAGGAGGAAACACCATATATTTT
d_gene: NA; j_gene: TRBJ1-1; len: 14; v_gene: TRBV6-1; abundance: NA; CDR3aa: CASSEIIQGGGAFF; CDR3nt: TGTGCCAGCAGTGAAATAATCCAGGGCGGTGGAGCTTTCTTT
d_gene: NA; j_gene: TRBJ1-2; len: 15; v_gene: TRBV5-1; abundance: NA; CDR3aa: CASSPFPGSDYGYTF; CDR3nt: TGCGCCAGCAGCCCCTTCCCAGGGTCGGACTATGGCTACACCTTC
d_gene: NA; j_gene: TRBJ1-4; len: 14; v_gene: TRBV27; abundance: NA; CDR3aa: CASSLGPTNEKLFF; CDR3nt: TGTGCCAGCAGTTTAGGCCCAACTAATGAAAAACTGTTTTTT
d_gene: NA; j_gene: TRBJ2-2; len: 11; v_gene: TRBV29-1; abundance: NA; CDR3aa: CSVEDWGELFF; CDR3nt: TGCAGCGTTGAAGATTGGGGGGAGCTGTTTTTT
d_gene: NA; j_gene: TRBJ1-3; len: 13; v_gene: TRBV9; abundance: NA; CDR3aa: CASSGGEGNTIYF; CDR3nt: TGTGCCAGCAGCGGGGGAGAGGGAAACACCATATATTTT
d_gene: NA; j_gene: TRBJ1-3; len: 16; v_gene: TRBV6-5; abundance: NA; CDR3aa: CASSWGQGLPGNTIYF; CDR3nt: TGTGCCAGCAGTTGGGGTCAAGGCTTACCTGGAAACACCATATATTTT
d_gene: TRBD1; j_gene: TRBJ1-1; len: 12; v_gene: TRBV19; abundance: NA; CDR3aa: CASKAGGTEAFF; CDR3nt: TGTGCCAGTAAGGCAGGGGGGACTGAAGCTTTCTTT
d_gene: NA; j_gene: TRBJ2-7; len: 15; v_gene: TRBV5-4; abundance: NA; CDR3aa: CASSLEGPLSYEQYF; CDR3nt: TGTGCCAGCAGCTTGGAGGGGCCGCTCTCCTACGAGCAGTACTTC
d_gene: NA; j_gene: TRBJ1-1; len: 13; v_gene: TRBV25-1; abundance: NA; CDR3aa: CASSQNTGFEAFF; CDR3nt: TGTGCCAGCAGTCAAAACACTGGCTTTGAAGCTTTCTTT
d_gene: NA; j_gene: TRBJ2-7; len: 12; v_gene: TRBV5-6; abundance: once; CDR3aa: CASSLSGYEQYF; CDR3nt: TGTGCCAGCAGCTTATCAGGGTACGAGCAGTACTTC
d_gene: NA; j_gene: TRBJ1-4; len: 15; v_gene: TRBV4-1; abundance: once; CDR3aa: CASSQGVFNNEKLFF; CDR3nt: TGCGCCAGCAGCCAAGGGGTCTTCAATAATGAAAAACTGTTTTTT
d_gene: NA; j_gene: TRBJ2-7; len: 16; v_gene: TRBV5-1; abundance: NA; CDR3aa: CASSLVAHRADDEQYF; CDR3nt: TGCGCCAGCAGCTTGGTGGCCCACAGGGCAGACGACGAGCAGTACTTC
d_gene: TRBD2; j_gene: TRBJ2-3; len: 17; v_gene: TRBV10-1; abundance: NA; CDR3aa: CASSETKTGTRGDTQYF; CDR3nt: TGCGCCAGCAGTGAGACCAAAACCGGGACTAGAGGCGATACGCAGTATTTT
d_gene: TRBD1; j_gene: TRBJ1-1; len: 14; v_gene: TRBV10-3; abundance: NA; CDR3aa: CAISVPGQETEAFF; CDR3nt: TGTGCCATCAGTGTCCCGGGACAGGAGACTGAAGCTTTCTTT
d_gene: NA; j_gene: TRBJ2-2; len: 13; v_gene: TRBV29-1; abundance: NA; CDR3aa: CSTGLAASGELFF; CDR3nt: TGCAGCACCGGTTTAGCGGCTTCTGGGGAGCTGTTTTTT
d_gene: TRBD1; j_gene: TRBJ2-2; len: 16; v_gene: TRBV5-1; abundance: NA; CDR3aa: CASSFLDRGSTGELFF; CDR3nt: TGCGCCAGCAGCTTCTTGGACAGGGGGAGCACCGGGGAGCTGTTTTTT
d_gene: TRBD2; j_gene: TRBJ2-5; len: 17; v_gene: TRBV6-1; abundance: NA; CDR3aa: CASSEFLRGGRGETQYF; CDR3nt: TGTGCCAGCAGTGAATTCCTACGGGGGGGCCGTGGAGAGACCCAGTACTTC
d_gene: NA; j_gene: TRBJ2-1; len: 11; v_gene: TRBV7-2; abundance: NA; CDR3aa: CASGLHNEQFF; CDR3nt: TGTGCCAGCGGACTCCACAATGAGCAGTTCTTC